This T cell receptor (beta chain) was documented in a study of cytomegalovirus exposure and HLA in healthy donors. On the study more broadly: Approximately 190 million T cells yielded roughly 100 million unique TCR beta sequences, as an earlier analysis found.

This CDR3 region has 17 residues. The V and J ends lost 4 bases and 4 bases, in that order; junction bases with no gene match: 10. Germline V gives CDR1 MNHNS, CDR2 SASEGT. When sampled, the donors appeared nominally healthy, though they likely had unrecorded immune exposures. The PCR used 60 Vbeta and 13 Jbeta primers. Original handling: Per a later analysis, the number of unique TCR beta chains was 75 million to 90 million, of which about 11 million were shared. Method: immunoSEQ multiplex PCR; TCRdb's copy keeps in-frame clones and lacks some. That table furnishes V, J and clone size, whereas the DNA furnished D and trimming. The sample carries 170,000 or so clones, roughly four fifths recorded once.

Sequencing was done on a sample of PBMCs. The TCR comes from a woman in her thirties or forties in good health and CMV-seronegative. The chain recombines TRBV6-1 with TRBJ1-5, with 10 bases fitting TRBD1. The CDR3 DNA follows: TGTGCCAGCAGTGGTGACAGGGGGCTGGGGGCTAATCAGCCCCAGCATTTT. This sequence encodes CASSGDRGLGANQPQHF.